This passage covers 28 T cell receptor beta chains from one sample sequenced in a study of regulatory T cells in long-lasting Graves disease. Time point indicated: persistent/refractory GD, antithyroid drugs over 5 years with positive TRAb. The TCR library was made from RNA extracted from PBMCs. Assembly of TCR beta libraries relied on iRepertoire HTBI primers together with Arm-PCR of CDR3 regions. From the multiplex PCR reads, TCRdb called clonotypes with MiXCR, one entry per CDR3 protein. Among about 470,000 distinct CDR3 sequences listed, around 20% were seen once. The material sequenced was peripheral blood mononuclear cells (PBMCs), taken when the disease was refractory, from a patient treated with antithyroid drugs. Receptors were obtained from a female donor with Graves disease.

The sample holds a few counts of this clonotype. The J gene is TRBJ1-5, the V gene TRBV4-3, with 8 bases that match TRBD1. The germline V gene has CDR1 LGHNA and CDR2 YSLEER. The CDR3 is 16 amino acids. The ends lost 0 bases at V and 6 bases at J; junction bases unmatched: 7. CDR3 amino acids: CASSQDRGQGSQPQHF. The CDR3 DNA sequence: TGCGCCAGCAGCCAAGACAGGGGGCAAGGGAGTCAGCCCCAGCATTTT.

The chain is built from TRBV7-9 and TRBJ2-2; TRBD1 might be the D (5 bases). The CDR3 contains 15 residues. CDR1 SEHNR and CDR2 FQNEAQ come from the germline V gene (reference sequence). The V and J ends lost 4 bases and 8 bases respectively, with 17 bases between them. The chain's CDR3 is CASSSIGHPRGELFF. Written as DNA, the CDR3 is TGTGCCAGCAGCTCCATCGGACACCCCAGAGGGGAGCTGTTTTTT.

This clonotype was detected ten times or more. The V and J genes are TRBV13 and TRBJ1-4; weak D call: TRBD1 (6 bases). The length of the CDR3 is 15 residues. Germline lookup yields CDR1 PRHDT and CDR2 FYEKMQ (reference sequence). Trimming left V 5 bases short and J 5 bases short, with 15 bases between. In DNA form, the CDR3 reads TGTGCCAGCAGCCTTCGGGGGGGGCAAAATGAAAAACTGTTTTTT. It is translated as CASSLRGGQNEKLFF.

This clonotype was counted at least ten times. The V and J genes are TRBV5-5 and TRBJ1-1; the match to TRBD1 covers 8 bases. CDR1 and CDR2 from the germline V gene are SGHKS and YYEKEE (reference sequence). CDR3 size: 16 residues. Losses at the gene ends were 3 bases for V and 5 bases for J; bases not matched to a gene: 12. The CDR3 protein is CASSWVTGVGRTEAFF. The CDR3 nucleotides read TGTGCCAGCAGCTGGGTGACAGGGGTGGGGAGGACTGAAGCTTTCTTT. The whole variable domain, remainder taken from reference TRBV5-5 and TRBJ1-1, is DAGVTQSPTHLIKTRGQQVTLRCSPISGHKSVSWYQQVLGQGPQFIFQYYEKEERGRGNFPDRFSARQFPNYSSELNVNALLLGDSALYLCASSWVTGVGRTEAFFGQGTRLTVV.

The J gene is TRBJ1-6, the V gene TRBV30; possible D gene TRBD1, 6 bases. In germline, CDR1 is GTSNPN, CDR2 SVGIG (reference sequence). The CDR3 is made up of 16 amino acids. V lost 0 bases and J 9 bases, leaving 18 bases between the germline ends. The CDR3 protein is CAWSVNGGQGSSPLHF. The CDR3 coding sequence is TGTGCCTGGAGTGTAAATGGCGGGCAGGGGAGTTCACCCCTCCACTTT.

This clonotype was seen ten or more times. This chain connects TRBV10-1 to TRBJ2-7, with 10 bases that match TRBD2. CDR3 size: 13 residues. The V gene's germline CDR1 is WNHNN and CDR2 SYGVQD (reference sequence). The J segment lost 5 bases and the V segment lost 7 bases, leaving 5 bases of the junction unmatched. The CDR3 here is CASMASGSNEQYF. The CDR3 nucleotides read TGCGCCAGCATGGCTAGCGGGAGTAACGAGCAGTACTTC.

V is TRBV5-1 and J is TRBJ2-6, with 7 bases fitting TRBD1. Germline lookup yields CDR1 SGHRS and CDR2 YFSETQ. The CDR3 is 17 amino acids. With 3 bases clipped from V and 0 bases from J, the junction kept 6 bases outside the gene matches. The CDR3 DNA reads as TGCGCCAGCAGCTCGACGACAGGGCTCTCTGGGGCCAACGTCCTGACTTTC. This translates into CASSSTTGLSGANVLTF.

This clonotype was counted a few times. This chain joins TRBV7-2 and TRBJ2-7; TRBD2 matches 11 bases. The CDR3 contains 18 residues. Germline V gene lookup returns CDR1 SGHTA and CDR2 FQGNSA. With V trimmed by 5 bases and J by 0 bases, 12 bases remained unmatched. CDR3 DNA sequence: TGTGCCAGCAGCCCCACTAGCGGGAGTCCCTCAAACTCCTACGAGCAGTACTTC. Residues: CASSPTSGSPSNSYEQYF.

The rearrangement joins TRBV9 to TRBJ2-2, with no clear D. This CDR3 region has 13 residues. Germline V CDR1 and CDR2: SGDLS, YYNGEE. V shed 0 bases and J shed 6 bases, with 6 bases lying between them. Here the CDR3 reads CASSVVVPGELFF. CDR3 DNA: TGTGCCAGCAGCGTAGTAGTACCCGGGGAGCTGTTTTTT.

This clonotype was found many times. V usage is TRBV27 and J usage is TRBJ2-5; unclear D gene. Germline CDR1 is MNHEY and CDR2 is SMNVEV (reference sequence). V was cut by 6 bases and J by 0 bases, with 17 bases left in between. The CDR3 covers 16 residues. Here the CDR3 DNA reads TGTGCCAGCAGCTCCTCCGAAGGGCGGTACCAAGAGACCCAGTACTTC. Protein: CASSSSEGRYQETQYF.

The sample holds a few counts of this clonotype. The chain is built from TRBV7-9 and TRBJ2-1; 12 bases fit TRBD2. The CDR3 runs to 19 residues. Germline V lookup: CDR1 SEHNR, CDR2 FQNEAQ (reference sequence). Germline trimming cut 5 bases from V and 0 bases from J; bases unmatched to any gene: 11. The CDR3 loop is CASSPTGTSGSSSYNEQFF. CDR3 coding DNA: TGTGCCAGCAGCCCTACCGGGACTAGCGGGTCGAGCTCCTACAATGAGCAGTTCTTC. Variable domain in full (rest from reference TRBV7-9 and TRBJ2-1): DTGVSQNPRHKITKRGQNVTFRCDPISEHNRLYWYRQTLGQGPEFLTYFQNEAQLEKSRLLSDRFSAERPKGSFSTLEIQRTEQGDSAMYLCASSPTGTSGSSSYNEQFFGPGTRLTVL.

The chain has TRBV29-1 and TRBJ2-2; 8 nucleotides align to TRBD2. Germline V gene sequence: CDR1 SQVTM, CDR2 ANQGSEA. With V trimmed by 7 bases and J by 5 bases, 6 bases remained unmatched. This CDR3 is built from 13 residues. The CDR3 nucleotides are TGCAGCGCCATCGGGGGGGATACCGGGGAGCTGTTTTTT. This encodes CSAIGGDTGELFF.

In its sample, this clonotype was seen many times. The CDR3 spells CASSLTGISYEQYF. The CDR3, as DNA: TGTGCCAGCAGTTTGACAGGGATTTCCTACGAGCAGTACTTC. The chain carries TRBV27 and TRBJ2-7; TRBD1 matches 7 bases. The ends lost 3 bases at V and 1 base at J; junction bases unmatched: 3. CDR3 length equals 14 residues. Germline V lookup: CDR1 MNHEY, CDR2 SMNVEV (reference sequence).

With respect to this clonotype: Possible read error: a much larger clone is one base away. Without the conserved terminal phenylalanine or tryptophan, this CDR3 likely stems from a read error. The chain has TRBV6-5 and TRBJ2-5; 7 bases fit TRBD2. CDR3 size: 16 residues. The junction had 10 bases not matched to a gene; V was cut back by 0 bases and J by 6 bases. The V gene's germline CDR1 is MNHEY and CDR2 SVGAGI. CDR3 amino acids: CASSYSRSSGPQTQYV. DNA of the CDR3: TGTGCCAGCAGTTACTCGAGGTCTAGCGGTCCCCAGACCCAGTACGTC.

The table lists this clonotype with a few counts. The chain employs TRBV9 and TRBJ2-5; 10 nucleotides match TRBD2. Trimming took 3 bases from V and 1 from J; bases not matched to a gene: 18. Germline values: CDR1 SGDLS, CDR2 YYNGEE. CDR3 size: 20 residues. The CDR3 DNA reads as TGTGCCAGCAGCGACCCACAGGTGAGGGCGCCTAGCGGGAGCCAAGAGACCCAGTACTTC. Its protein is CASSDPQVRAPSGSQETQYF.

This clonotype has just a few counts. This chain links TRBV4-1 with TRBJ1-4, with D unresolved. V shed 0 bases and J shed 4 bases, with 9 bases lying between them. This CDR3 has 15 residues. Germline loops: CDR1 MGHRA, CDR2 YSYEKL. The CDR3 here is CASSQDHAVNEKLFF. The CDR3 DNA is TGCGCCAGCAGCCAAGATCATGCTGTTAATGAAAAACTGTTTTTT.

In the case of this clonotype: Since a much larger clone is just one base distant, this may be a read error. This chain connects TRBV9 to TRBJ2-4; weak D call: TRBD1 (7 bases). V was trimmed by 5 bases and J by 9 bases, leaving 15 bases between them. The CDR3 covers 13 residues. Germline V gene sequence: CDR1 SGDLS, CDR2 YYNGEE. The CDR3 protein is CASSPRQGGIQYF. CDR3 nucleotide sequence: TGTGCCAGCAGTCCCAGACAGGGAGGCATTCAGTACTTC. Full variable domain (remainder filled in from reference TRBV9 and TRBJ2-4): DSGVTQTPKHLITATGQRVTLRCSPRSGDLSVYWYQQSLDQGLQFLIQYYNGEERAKGNILERFSAQQFPDLHSELNLSSLELGDSALYFCASSPRQGGIQYFGAGTRLSVL.

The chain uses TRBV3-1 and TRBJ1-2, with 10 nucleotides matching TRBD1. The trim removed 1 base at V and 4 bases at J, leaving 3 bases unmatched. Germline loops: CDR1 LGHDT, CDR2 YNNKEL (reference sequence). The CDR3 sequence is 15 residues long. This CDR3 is CASSQVGTGVYGYTF. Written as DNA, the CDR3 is TGTGCCAGCAGCCAAGTCGGGACAGGGGTCTATGGCTACACCTTC.

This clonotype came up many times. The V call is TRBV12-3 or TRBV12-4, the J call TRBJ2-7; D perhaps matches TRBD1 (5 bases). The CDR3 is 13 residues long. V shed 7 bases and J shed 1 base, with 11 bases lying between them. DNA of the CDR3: TGTGCCAGCACCCTGGCAGGGTCCTACGAGCAGTACTTC. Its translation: CASTLAGSYEQYF.

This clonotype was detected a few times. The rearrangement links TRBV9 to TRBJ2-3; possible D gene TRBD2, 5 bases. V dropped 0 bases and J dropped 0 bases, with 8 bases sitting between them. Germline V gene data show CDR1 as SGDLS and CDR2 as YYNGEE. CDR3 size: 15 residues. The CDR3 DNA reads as TGTGCCAGCAGCGTAGTCGGGGAGAGCACAGATACGCAGTATTTT. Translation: CASSVVGESTDTQYF. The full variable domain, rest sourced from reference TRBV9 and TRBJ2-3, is DSGVTQTPKHLITATGQRVTLRCSPRSGDLSVYWYQQSLDQGLQFLIQYYNGEERAKGNILERFSAQQFPDLHSELNLSSLELGDSALYFCASSVVGESTDTQYFGPGTRLTVL.

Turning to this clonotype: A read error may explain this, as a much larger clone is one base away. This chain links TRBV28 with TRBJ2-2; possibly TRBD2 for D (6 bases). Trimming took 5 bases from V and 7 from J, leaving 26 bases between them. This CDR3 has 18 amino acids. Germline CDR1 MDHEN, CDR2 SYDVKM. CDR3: CASSEYTGTGRISGELFF. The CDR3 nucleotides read TGTGCCAGCAGTGAATATACCGGGACTGGCAGGATAAGCGGGGAGCTGTTTTTT.

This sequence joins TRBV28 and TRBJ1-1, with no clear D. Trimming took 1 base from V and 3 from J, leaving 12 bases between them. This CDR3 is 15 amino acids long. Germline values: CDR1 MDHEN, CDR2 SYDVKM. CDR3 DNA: TGTGCCAGCAGTTTATCCCCCCGGAGCTACACTGAAGCTTTCTTT. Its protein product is CASSLSPRSYTEAFF.

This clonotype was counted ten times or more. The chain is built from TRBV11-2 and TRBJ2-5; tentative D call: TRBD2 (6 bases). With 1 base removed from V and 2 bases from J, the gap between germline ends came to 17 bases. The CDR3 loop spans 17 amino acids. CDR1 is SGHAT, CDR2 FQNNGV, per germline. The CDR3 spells CASSLGGVGGLQETQYF. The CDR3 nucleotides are TGTGCCAGCAGCTTAGGGGGGGTCGGAGGCCTACAAGAGACCCAGTACTTC.

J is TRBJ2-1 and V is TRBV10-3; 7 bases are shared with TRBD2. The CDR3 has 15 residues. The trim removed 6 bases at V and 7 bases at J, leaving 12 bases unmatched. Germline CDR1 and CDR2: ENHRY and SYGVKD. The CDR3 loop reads CAISQRGSHTNEQFF. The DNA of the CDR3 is TGTGCCATCAGCCAGCGGGGCTCCCATACTAATGAGCAGTTCTTC.

In DNA form, the CDR3 reads TGTGCCAGCCAGGCCACCGGGGAGCTGTTTTTT. This gives the protein CASQATGELFF. The J gene is TRBJ2-2, the V gene TRBV2; D call uncertain. The CDR3 loop spans 11 amino acids. The V gene's germline CDR1 is SNHLY and CDR2 FYNNEI. V was clipped by 8 bases and J by 4 bases, with 5 bases between them.

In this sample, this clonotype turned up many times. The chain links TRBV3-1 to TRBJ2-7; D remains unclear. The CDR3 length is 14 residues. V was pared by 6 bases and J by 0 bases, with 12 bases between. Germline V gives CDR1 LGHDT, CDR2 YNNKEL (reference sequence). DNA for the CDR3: TGTGCCAGCAGTGCCGCACTCCTCTCCTACGAGCAGTACTTC. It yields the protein CASSAALLSYEQYF.

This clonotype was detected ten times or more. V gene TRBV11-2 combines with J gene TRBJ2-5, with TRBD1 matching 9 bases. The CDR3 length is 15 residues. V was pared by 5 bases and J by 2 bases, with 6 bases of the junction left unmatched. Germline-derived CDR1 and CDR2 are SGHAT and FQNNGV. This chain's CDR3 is CASSKGGQGQETQYF. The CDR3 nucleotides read TGTGCCAGCAGCAAGGGAGGACAGGGGCAAGAGACCCAGTACTTC.

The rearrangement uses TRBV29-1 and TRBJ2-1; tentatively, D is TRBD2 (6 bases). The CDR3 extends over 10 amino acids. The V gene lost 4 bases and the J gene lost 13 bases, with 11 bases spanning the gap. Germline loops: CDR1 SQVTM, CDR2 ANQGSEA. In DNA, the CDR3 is TGCAGCGTTGTGAGCGGGTACCAGTTCTTC. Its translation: CSVVSGYQFF.